The entry that follows covers one T cell receptor (beta chain) sequence. Antigen: not known. The data originate from a study of cytomegalovirus exposure and HLA in healthy donors. This PCR relied on a set of 60 Vbeta primers and 13 Jbeta primers. Profiled with immunoSEQ multiplex PCR; TCRdb holds only in-frame clones, not every one. Of about 150,000 clones listed, roughly a tenth are singletons. Notes on the study in general: A few CMV-associated chains proved CMV antigen-specific in vitro.

At sampling all donors were nominally healthy, likely with unrecorded immune exposures. Sequencing used PBMCs. The clonotype originates from a male donor in good health and CMV-seronegative.

The CDR3 DNA reads as TGTGCCAGCAGCTTAGTGGACGGGGGGCACTATGGCTACACCTTC. Its translation: CASSLVDGGHYGYTF. This rearrangement joins TRBV7-9 to TRBJ1-2; D is perhaps TRBD1 (6 bases). Germline V gives CDR1 SEHNR, CDR2 FQNEAQ (reference sequence). The V gene lost 1 base and the J gene lost 3 bases, with 12 bases spanning the gap. The CDR3 is made up of 15 amino acids.